In this sample, the clone carrying this T cell receptor beta chain turned up once. Its antigen is currently unknown. TCRdb fed the 5' RACE reads into MiXCR, producing one record per CDR3 protein. The sample shows hundreds of thousands of distinct CDR3 sequences, approximately 12% of them seen only once. The data are from a study of CD8 T cells in ankylosing spondylitis. Study-wide results and caveats: A TCR beta motif made of several highly homologous variants seemed typical of ankylosing spondylitis blood.

This clonotype was sampled from a male donor with ankylosing spondylitis. The sequenced sample consisted of blood, either unsorted or a sorted T cell fraction (not recorded which).

The CDR3 coding sequence is TGTGCCAGCAGCTACGGACAGGGGTTAGGGGAGACCCAGTACTTC. Protein: CASSYGQGLGETQYF. The chain is built from TRBV6-5 and TRBJ2-5; TRBD1 aligns across 9 bases. This CDR3 is 15 amino acids long. Germline V gives CDR1 MNHEY, CDR2 SVGAGI. The junction had 10 bases not matched to a gene; V was cut back by 6 bases and J by 5 bases.